The rows below give T cell receptor beta chains drawn from one sample of a study of regulatory T cells in long-lasting Graves disease. TCRdb analysed the multiplex PCR reads with MiXCR anew, one entry per CDR3 protein. This sample yields about 220,000 distinct CDR3 sequences, of which about 17% are seen a single time; 22% belongs to the top ten. The input for sequencing was peripheral blood mononuclear cells (PBMCs), taken at new diagnosis, from a patient treated with antithyroid drugs. The receptors here all came from a female donor with Graves disease. Each CDR3 is given without its conserved first and last residue. The order of the fields is CDR3 length, V gene, D gene, CDR3 protein. A D gene is named only where the DNA matches it firmly.

14,TRBV5-1,TRBD1,ASSKGQDGANEKLF
13,TRBV18,TRBD2,ASSWTSGSLDEQF
14,TRBV15,TRBD2,ATRGEGTSGRSEQF
14,TRBV12-3/TRBV12-4,TRBD2,ASSLGPGLALYEQY
11,TRBV7-9,.,ASRTSGTDTQY
13,TRBV20-1,.,SAREEGGWNEKLF
11,TRBV10-3,TRBD1,AISGTGNYEQY
14,TRBV28,TRBD2,ATTLGAGVIEETQY
11,TRBV5-6,TRBD1,ASSSGTADEQY
11,TRBV14,TRBD1,ASSRLQGPQQF
11,TRBV6-2/TRBV6-3,TRBD1,ASSQDRAREAF
12,TRBV6-1,.,ASSPLGPYYEQY
12,TRBV24-1,.,ATSDWGPPGELF
13,TRBV11-3,.,ASSLSGVYTGELF
12,TRBV2,TRBD1,ASRTGNANYGYT
13,TRBV10-2,TRBD2,ASNPTSGSVHEQF
10,TRBV20-1,.,SASEGTYEQY
13,TRBV15,.,ATSRDLNRENIQY
13,TRBV9,.,ASSVESSGANVLT
15,TRBV9,.,ASSVGESGRMEETQY
13,TRBV24-1,.,ATSDGRADYYGYT
11,TRBV3-1,TRBD2,ASSQPTSGEQF